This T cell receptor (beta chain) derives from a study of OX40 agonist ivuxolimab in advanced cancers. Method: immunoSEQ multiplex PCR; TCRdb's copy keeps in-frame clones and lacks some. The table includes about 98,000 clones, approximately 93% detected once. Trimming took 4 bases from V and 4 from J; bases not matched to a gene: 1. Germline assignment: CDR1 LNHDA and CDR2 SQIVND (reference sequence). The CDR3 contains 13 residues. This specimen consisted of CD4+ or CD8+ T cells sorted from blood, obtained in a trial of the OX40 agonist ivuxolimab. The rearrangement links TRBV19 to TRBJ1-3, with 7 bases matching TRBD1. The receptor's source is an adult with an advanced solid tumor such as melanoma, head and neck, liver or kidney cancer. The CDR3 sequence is CASSNRGGNTIYF. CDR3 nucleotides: TGTGCCAGTAGTAACAGGGGAGGAAACACCATATATTTT. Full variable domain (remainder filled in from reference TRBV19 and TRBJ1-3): DGGITQSPKYLFRKEGQNVTLSCEQNLNHDAMYWYRQDPGQGLRLIYYSQIVNDFQKGDIAEGYSVSREKKESFPLTVTSAQKNPTAFYLCASSNRGGNTIYFGEGSWLTVV.